A single sample gave rise to the 22 T cell receptor beta chains below, sequenced in a study of T cell repertoires in chronic hepatitis B (dated by TCRdb to between 2018 and 2021). The library was generated by the immunoSEQ multiplex PCR assay. This is the immuneACCESS table as TCRdb keeps it, with only in-frame sequences that have V and J called. A part of the clones is gone; compared with another copy, unresolved V genes explain less than half, and the rest is unexplained. For this sample the table gives about a thousand clones, of which less than 85% were detected only once. Over 8% of the sample belongs to the ten largest clones. Sequenced: total CD8+ T cells from PBMCs. The origin of the receptors is a human donor with chronic hepatitis B virus infection.

V usage is TRBV14 and J usage is TRBJ2-3; D tentatively fits TRBD1 or TRBD2 (5 bases each). Trimming pared 4 bases from V and 6 bases from J, leaving 14 bases between. Germline V CDR1 and CDR2: SGHDN, FVKESK. This CDR3 spans 14 amino acids. CDR3: CASSPGATWDTQYF. The CDR3 nucleotides read TGTGCCAGCAGCCCCGGGGCCACCTGGGATACGCAGTATTTT.

This clone has a handful of counts. The V gene is TRBV10-3, the J gene TRBJ2-7; no firm D call. Germline V CDR1 and CDR2: ENHRY, SYGVKD. The CDR3 totals 13 residues. V was trimmed by 1 base and J by 0 bases, leaving 4 bases between them. CDR3 in amino acids: CAISEFTSYEQYF. In nucleotides, the CDR3 is TGTGCCATCAGTGAGTTCACCTCCTACGAGCAGTACTTC.

The chain couples TRBV2 to TRBJ2-3, with D perhaps matching TRBD2 (5 bases). Germline V gives CDR1 SNHLY, CDR2 FYNNEI. The CDR3 contains 16 residues. V lost 8 bases, J lost 2 bases, and 20 bases lay in between. This CDR3 is CASGRGGGVHTDTQYF. The CDR3 DNA reads as TGTGCCAGCGGGAGAGGCGGAGGCGTTCACACAGATACGCAGTATTTT.

This sequence joins TRBV7-3 and TRBJ2-3; 7 bases match TRBD1. V was clipped by 5 bases and J by 2 bases; unmatched bases: 7. This CDR3 is built from 15 residues. CDR1 and CDR2 from the germline V gene are SGHTA and FQGTGA. DNA of the CDR3: TGTGCCAGCAGCAAAGACGGGACAGACACAGATACGCAGTATTTT. Translated, it gives CASSKDGTDTDTQYF.

The J gene is TRBJ2-1, the V gene TRBV6-1; a possible D gene is TRBD2 (6 bases). V dropped 10 bases and J dropped 4 bases, with 14 bases sitting between them. Germline CDR1 reads MNHNS; CDR2 reads SASEGT. The CDR3 covers 13 residues. The CDR3 reads CATNRGDYNEQFF. CDR3 in DNA: TGTGCCACCAATCGCGGGGATTACAATGAGCAGTTCTTC.

The genes are TRBV7-9 and TRBJ2-1; D gene ambiguous. Germline V gene data show CDR1 as SEHNR and CDR2 as FQNEAQ (reference sequence). The CDR3 spans 15 residues. Trimming pared 4 bases from V and 0 bases from J, leaving 10 bases between. CDR3 sequence (DNA): TGTGCCAGCAGCTCGAGCGAAAGCTCCTACAATGAGCAGTTCTTC. Amino acid sequence: CASSSSESSYNEQFF.

DNA of the CDR3: TGTGCCAGCAGCTTCTCTTCGTGGGGCGTTCGGCAAGAGACCCAGTACTTC. Amino acids: CASSFSSWGVRQETQYF. The chain employs TRBV11-2 and TRBJ2-5; maybe TRBD1 (5 bases). This CDR3 has 17 amino acids. The V end lost 3 bases, the J end lost 2 bases, and 19 bases lay between the germline ends. Germline-derived CDR1 and CDR2 are SGHAT and FQNNGV.

This clone showed up just a few times. The chain is built from TRBV9 and TRBJ2-7; D tentatively fits TRBD1 or TRBD2 (5 bases each). Germline V gene sequence: CDR1 SGDLS, CDR2 YYNGEE. V was cut by 5 bases and J by 5 bases, with 20 bases left in between. The CDR3 is made up of 15 amino acids. Here the CDR3 reads CASSDGWGSENEQYF. CDR3 nucleotide sequence: TGTGCCAGCAGTGACGGTTGGGGGAGTGAAAACGAGCAGTACTTC.

The chain links TRBV29-1 to TRBJ2-1; D is unresolved. The CDR3 covers 14 residues. Germline V gene sequence: CDR1 SQVTM, CDR2 ANQGSEA. The ends were cut back, 4 bases at V and 3 bases at J, with 13 bases in the middle. The CDR3 loop reads CSVAIVADYNEQFF. In nucleotides, the CDR3 is TGCAGCGTTGCAATAGTGGCCGACTACAATGAGCAGTTCTTC.

The genes are TRBV6-5 and TRBJ2-3, with D uncertain. The CDR3 extends over 12 amino acids. The germline V gene encodes CDR1 MNHEY and CDR2 SVGAGI. Trimming shortened V by 2 bases and J by 6 bases, and 6 bases separated the two germline ends. CDR3 coding DNA: TGTGCCAGCAGTTACGATGGCGATACGCAGTATTTT. Translated, it gives CASSYDGDTQYF.

This chain joins TRBV10-2 and TRBJ2-7; no clear D. The germline V gene encodes CDR1 WSHSY and CDR2 SAAADI. V was pared by 8 bases and J by 1 base, with 12 bases between. The CDR3 is made up of 13 amino acids. CDR3 loop: CASSRGFSYEQYF. CDR3 sequence (DNA): TGCGCCAGCTCACGTGGCTTTTCCTACGAGCAGTACTTC.

The V gene is TRBV9, the J gene TRBJ2-1; a possible D gene is TRBD1 (6 bases). This CDR3 region has 15 residues. V gave up 7 bases and J gave up 8 bases, with 22 bases separating them. The germline CDR1 and CDR2 sequences are SGDLS and YYNGEE. The CDR3, as DNA: TGTGCCAGCTCCCCTGGGGGCTCGGACCGCGATGAGCAGTTCTTC. Protein: CASSPGGSDRDEQFF.

The chain joins TRBV6-1 to TRBJ2-1; D unclear. This CDR3 has 15 amino acids. V was pared by 2 bases and J by 7 bases, with 15 bases between. Germline loops: CDR1 MNHNS, CDR2 SASEGT. For the CDR3, the DNA is TGTGCCAGCAGTGAACACACGGACCTTGGGAATGAGCAGTTCTTC. Residues: CASSEHTDLGNEQFF.

The chain combines TRBV9 with TRBJ2-5, with 7 positions matching TRBD2. From germline, CDR1 is SGDLS and CDR2 YYNGEE. Trimming cost V 4 bases and J 4 bases; bases outside gene matches: 7. This CDR3 region has 14 residues. The CDR3 nucleotides are TGTGCCAGCAGCCCGAGGGGCGGGAGAGAGACCCAGTACTTC. Its translation is CASSPRGGRETQYF. Full variable domain (remainder filled in from reference TRBV9 and TRBJ2-5): DSGVTQTPKHLITATGQRVTLRCSPRSGDLSVYWYQQSLDQGLQFLIQYYNGEERAKGNILERFSAQQFPDLHSELNLSSLELGDSALYFCASSPRGGRETQYFGPGTRLLVL.

The sample holds a few counts of this clone. V usage is TRBV13 and J usage is TRBJ2-1; 8 nucleotides match TRBD2. Trimming took 5 bases from V and 6 from J; bases not matched to a gene: 21. CDR1 is PRHDT and CDR2 is FYEKMQ in the germline V gene (reference sequence). The CDR3 covers 19 residues. In nucleotides, the CDR3 is TGTGCCAGCAGCCCGCGGGGGACTAGTGGGGGCTTAGTTGGCAATGAGCAGTTCTTC. It yields the protein CASSPRGTSGGLVGNEQFF.

V usage is TRBV4-1 and J usage is TRBJ1-3; maybe TRBD1 (5 bases). The CDR3 is 15 amino acids. V was trimmed by 5 bases and J by 4 bases, leaving 15 bases between them. CDR1 is MGHRA, CDR2 YSYEKL, per germline. CDR3 region: CASSGSGRGGNTIYF. DNA for the CDR3: TGCGCCAGCAGCGGAAGCGGGCGGGGGGGAAACACCATATATTTT.

The V gene is TRBV7-9, the J gene TRBJ2-5; D tentatively reads TRBD1 or TRBD2 (5 bases each). Germline CDR1 is SEHNR and CDR2 is FQNEAQ (reference sequence). The V gene lost 0 bases and the J gene lost 2 bases, with 16 bases spanning the gap. The CDR3 covers 17 residues. The CDR3 region is CASSLARGTAMQETQYF. The DNA for the CDR3 is TGTGCCAGCAGCTTAGCGCGTGGGACCGCGATGCAAGAGACCCAGTACTTC.

In the case of this clone: At the DNA level, this CDR3 is encoded by other sequences in the same sample as well. The V and J genes are TRBV5-1 and TRBJ2-2; TRBD2 agrees at 7 bases. The CDR3 runs to 12 residues. CDR1 SGHRS and CDR2 YFSETQ come from the germline V gene. V lost 4 bases and J lost 6; bases outside the gene matches: 0. The CDR3: CASSGGAGELFF. For the CDR3, the DNA is TGCGCCAGCAGCGGGGGGGCCGGGGAGCTGTTTTTT. Variable domain in full (rest from reference TRBV5-1 and TRBJ2-2): KAGVTQTPRYLIKTRGQQVTLSCSPISGHRSVSWYQQTPGQGLQFLFEYFSETQRNKGNFPGRFSGRQFSNSRSEMNVSTLELGDSALYLCASSGGAGELFFGEGSRLTVL.

This sequence joins TRBV12-5 and TRBJ2-7; TRBD1 aligns across 9 bases. Germline lookup yields CDR1 LGHNT and CDR2 FRNRAP. J was trimmed by 7 bases and V by 9 bases; bases with no gene match: 16. The CDR3 contains 15 residues. The CDR3 DNA reads TGTGCTAGGGAATCCCATGAGGGGACAGGGCGAGAGCAGTACTTC. This translates into CARESHEGTGREQYF.

The genes are TRBV11-3 and TRBJ2-7; D remains ambiguous. This CDR3 comprises 15 residues. The germline V gene has CDR1 SGHNT and CDR2 YENEEA. V shed 0 bases and J shed 4 bases, with 13 bases lying between them. Here the CDR3 reads CASSLDQSAGYEQYF. The CDR3 coding sequence is TGTGCCAGCAGCTTAGATCAAAGTGCAGGATACGAGCAGTACTTC.

This chain links TRBV4-3 with TRBJ1-5, with D unclear. V lost 0 bases to trimming and J lost 0 bases, with 9 bases between them. This CDR3 has 16 residues. Germline lookup yields CDR1 LGHNA and CDR2 YSLEER. CDR3 protein: CASSQDPLYSNQPQHF. DNA for the CDR3: TGCGCCAGCAGCCAAGATCCCTTATATAGCAATCAGCCCCAGCATTTT.

The J gene is TRBJ2-1, the V gene TRBV13; D gene unclear. Germline V lookup: CDR1 PRHDT, CDR2 FYEKMQ (reference sequence). V was shortened by 1 base and J by 7 bases, with 11 bases between the two germline ends. This CDR3 has 14 amino acids. The DNA of the CDR3 is TGTGCCAGCAGCTTAGCCTCCCCCGGTAATGAGCAGTTCTTC. This sequence encodes CASSLASPGNEQFF.